This TCR beta chain was sequenced for a study of cytomegalovirus exposure and HLA in healthy donors. The PCR used 60 Vbeta and 13 Jbeta primers. Sequenced by immunoSEQ multiplex PCR; TCRdb stores in-frame clones only, minus some. In the table there are about 130,000 clones, under 90% of which are singletons. The CDR3 is 17 residues long. V trimming: 1 base; J trimming: 5 bases; junction bases outside the gene matches: 12. Source material: PBMCs. The rearrangement joins TRBV5-3 to TRBJ1-2; 9 bases line up with TRBD1. TRBV5-3 is an open reading frame whose function is uncertain. The TCR was taken from a woman aged 40 to 50 in good health and CMV-seropositive. Here the CDR3 reads CARSLYGTGTVGYGYTF. For the CDR3, the DNA is TGTGCCAGAAGCTTGTATGGGACAGGGACGGTGGGGTATGGCTACACCTTC.